This record looks at one T cell receptor beta chain sequence and its context. This sample stems from a study of shared clonotypes between healthy human individuals. CD45RO-negative, CCR7-selected cells formed the naive CD8 fraction, which excluded terminally differentiated effector memory CD45RA+ cells. J lost 5 bases, V lost 7 bases, and 6 bases had no gene match. This CDR3 is 13 amino acids long. Per germline, CDR1 MGHDK and CDR2 SYGVNS. TCRdb's table, derived via immunoSEQ multiplex PCR, lists solely in-frame clones and lacks some. There are fewer than 1 million clones in the sample; roughly 96% occur only once, and less than 0.25% lies in the top ten.

The sequence was collected from a man aged 25 to 40 in good health. This rearrangement joins TRBV25-1 to TRBJ2-3; 7 positions match TRBD1. The sequenced sample consisted of naive CD8+ T cells sorted from blood. The CDR3 loop is CASTRQGKDTQYF. The CDR3 DNA follows: TGTGCCAGCACTAGACAGGGAAAAGATACGCAGTATTTT.